A selection of T cell receptor beta chains follows, all from one sample in a study of memory CD4+ T cells and cytomegalovirus serostatus. TCRdb's table, derived via immunoSEQ multiplex PCR, lists solely in-frame clones and lacks some. The sample contains some 58,000 clones, approximately 77% of which appear only once. Sequenced material: memory CD4+ T cells from blood. All receptors derive from an adult in good health and CMV-seronegative. Each CDR3 is given with its conserved first and last residue. D genes are given only for firm matches. Only some rows state a clone size, as once, few, many or a class for expanded clones.

j_call	v_call	cdr3_length	clone_size	d_call	cdr3_nt	cdr3_aa
TRBJ2-3	TRBV10-1	15	NA	NA	TGCGCCAGCAGTGCCGGATCGGGGAGCACAGATACGCAGTATTTT	CASSAGSGSTDTQYF
TRBJ1-2	TRBV30	14	NA	NA	TGTGCCTGGAGTCGGAGGGCGCTGGGACATGGCTACACCTTC	CAWSRRALGHGYTF
TRBJ2-1	TRBV5-4	16	NA	NA	TGTGCCAGCAGCTTTAATTCGGGACGGGCCTACAATGAGCAGTTCTTC	CASSFNSGRAYNEQFF
TRBJ1-2	TRBV7-9	16	NA	NA	TGTGCCAGCAGCTTAGATTCGGCACCCTCCGACTATGGCTACACCTTC	CASSLDSAPSDYGYTF
TRBJ2-1	TRBV13	17	NA	NA	TGTGCCAGCAGCCCCCATGGGTGGCAGGGCGGATACAATGAGCAGTTCTTC	CASSPHGWQGGYNEQFF
TRBJ1-6	TRBV30	16	few	NA	TGTGCCTGGAGTGTACGGACCAGCTCCTATAATTCACCCCTCCACTTT	CAWSVRTSSYNSPLHF
TRBJ1-6	TRBV6-1	15	NA	NA	TGTGCCAGCAGTGAAGTTTACAGAACTAATTCACCCCTCCACTTT	CASSEVYRTNSPLHF
TRBJ2-2	TRBV5-1	15	NA	NA	TGCGCCAGCAGCTTGGAATTCGGACGCACCGGGGAGCTGTTTTTT	CASSLEFGRTGELFF
TRBJ2-5	TRBV5-1	12	NA	NA	TGCGCCAGCAGCCCGACGGGGGAGACCCAGTACTTC	CASSPTGETQYF
TRBJ2-5	TRBV10-2	16	once	TRBD2	TGCGCCAGCGAAGGACTAGCGGACAAAAGGGGAAAGACCCAGTACTTC	CASEGLADKRGKTQYF
TRBJ2-5	TRBV11-3	15	NA	TRBD2	TGTGCCAGCAGCCCCCGGAGCGGGAGGGGAGAGACCCAGTACTTC	CASSPRSGRGETQYF
TRBJ1-2	TRBV7-2	14	few	NA	TGTGCCAGCAGCTCACTGAGCCGGAGCTATGGCTACACCTTC	CASSSLSRSYGYTF
TRBJ1-3	TRBV10-3	14	NA	NA	TGTGCCATCTCGGCGGAGAGCTCTGGAAACACCATATATTTT	CAISAESSGNTIYF
TRBJ1-1	TRBV6-5	16	once	NA	TGTGCCAGCAGTTACGGTAAGCGGGGCAGGAACACTGAAGCTTTCTTT	CASSYGKRGRNTEAFF
TRBJ2-7	TRBV29-1	14	NA	NA	TGCAGCGTTGGTAGGTCGGGACGGAACTACGAGCAGTACTTC	CSVGRSGRNYEQYF
TRBJ2-1	TRBV30	15	NA	TRBD2	TGTGCCTGGAGCTGGGGACTAGCGGGATACAATGAGCAGTTCTTC	CAWSWGLAGYNEQFF
TRBJ2-2	TRBV2	13	NA	NA	TGTGCCAGCAAACCGGACAGCACCGGGGAGCTGTTTTTT	CASKPDSTGELFF
TRBJ2-7	TRBV28	14	once	TRBD1	TGTGCCAGCAGTACGCCGGGACAGGGGGACGAGCAGTACTTC	CASSTPGQGDEQYF
TRBJ1-1	TRBV30	14	few	NA	TGTGCCTGGTGCCGGACGGACATGAACACTGAAGCTTTCTTT	CAWCRTDMNTEAFF
TRBJ1-1	TRBV14	12	few	NA	TGTGCCAGCAGCCAATCTTCGGGGAGCGCTTTCTTT	CASSQSSGSAFF
TRBJ1-4	TRBV5-5	16	once	NA	TGTGCCAGCAGCTTGCGCCCACTTGCAACTAATGAAAAACTGTTTTTT	CASSLRPLATNEKLFF
TRBJ2-7	TRBV7-2	12	NA	NA	TGTGCCAGCAGCTTAAGCTTGTACGAGCAGTACTTC	CASSLSLYEQYF
TRBJ1-2	TRBV29-1	12	NA	NA	TGCAGCGCCCAAGACCCCAGCTATGGCTACACCTTC	CSAQDPSYGYTF
TRBJ2-3	TRBV2	14	once	NA	TGTGCCAGCAGTGAAGAAGCAAGCACAGATACGCAGTATTTT	CASSEEASTDTQYF
TRBJ2-7	TRBV11-3	13	NA	NA	TGTGCCAGCAGCTTAGGGACGAACTACGAGCAGTACTTC	CASSLGTNYEQYF
TRBJ1-2	TRBV30	12	NA	NA	TGTGCCTGGAGCCCGGGGGCGGGGGGCTACACCTTC	CAWSPGAGGYTF
TRBJ2-5	TRBV5-1	13	NA	TRBD1	TGCGCCAGCAGCCGGACAGGGGAACAGACCCAGTACTTC	CASSRTGEQTQYF
TRBJ2-7	TRBV9	14	NA	TRBD1	TGTGCCAGCAGCGTTTCCGACAGGGTTGGCGAGCAGTACTTC	CASSVSDRVGEQYF
TRBJ1-5	TRBV19	13	once	TRBD1	TGTGCCACTGACAGGGGGCAAAATCAGCCCCAGCATTTT	CATDRGQNQPQHF
TRBJ2-2	TRBV27	18	NA	TRBD2	TGTGCCAGCAGTCCGGGGACTAGCGGGAGGGGTGCCGCCGGGGAGCTGTTTTTT	CASSPGTSGRGAAGELFF
TRBJ1-1	TRBV28	16	once	NA	TGTGCCAGCAGTTTTAGTCAGGGGATCCCCCTCACTGAAGCTTTCTTT	CASSFSQGIPLTEAFF
TRBJ1-4	TRBV10-2	15	NA	NA	TGCGCCAGCAGTCGTCAGGCGGCAACTAATGAAAAACTGTTTTTT	CASSRQAATNEKLFF
TRBJ2-2	TRBV10-2	15	NA	TRBD2	TGCGCCAGCAGGCTAGCGGGAGGCCCGGCCGGGGAGCTGTTTTTT	CASRLAGGPAGELFF
TRBJ1-2	TRBV4-2	16	NA	NA	TGTGCCAGCAGCCAAATAAACCGGGCCACATCTCGGGGCTACACCTTC	CASSQINRATSRGYTF
TRBJ2-7	TRBV28	15	NA	NA	TGTGCCAGCAGTCTCTCACTTGGAGGGAGCTACGAGCAGTACTTC	CASSLSLGGSYEQYF
TRBJ1-2	TRBV28	15	few	NA	TGTGCCAGCAGTTTCCTCGGGGGGCGACGCTATGGCTACACCTTC	CASSFLGGRRYGYTF
TRBJ1-5	TRBV10-3	12	NA	NA	TGTGCCACCCGCACAAGCAATCAGCCCCAGCATTTT	CATRTSNQPQHF
TRBJ1-5	TRBV19	14	NA	NA	TGTGCCAGTAGTACGGGTCCCCTCGATCAGCCCCAGCATTTT	CASSTGPLDQPQHF
TRBJ1-2	TRBV28	13	NA	NA	TGTGCCAGCAGTTTCCCCTCAATGGGGGGCTACACCTTC	CASSFPSMGGYTF
TRBJ1-4	TRBV19	14	NA	NA	TGTGCCAGTAGTATTCCCGGATCTAATGAAAAACTGTTTTTT	CASSIPGSNEKLFF
TRBJ1-2	TRBV5-1	15	NA	TRBD1	TGCGCCAGCAGCCAGGGACAGGTTGGGGACTATGGCTACACCTTC	CASSQGQVGDYGYTF